This T cell receptor (beta chain) was identified during a study of T cells in Graves' hyperthyroidism and ophthalmopathy. Study as a whole: Pretreatment peripheral blood was obtained at initial diagnosis. Study observations and caveats: For ophthalmopathy, model prediction preceded onset by a median roughly 6.3 months. Ophthalmopathy was distinguished from stable hyperthyroidism by 13 V-J signatures.

Enrolled ophthalmopathy patients presented with a Clinical Activity Score of at least 3, a NOSPECS grade of at least 4, and disease duration under 3 months. TCR beta CDR3 region amplification was performed from RNA transcripts. RT-PCR in the first round (using the HTBI primer set) targeted the TCR CDR3. TCRdb analysed the multiplex PCR reads with MiXCR anew, one entry per CDR3 protein. The sample includes hundreds of thousands of distinct CDR3 sequences, around 20% seen only once; the top ten take over 30%. Trimming took off 0 bases at V and 0 bases at J, with 11 bases between the two ends. CDR3 size: 16 residues. The germline gives CDR1 MNHEY, CDR2 SMNVEV (reference sequence). Many counts were recorded for this clonotype. Its specificity is unknown.

Sequenced sample: blood. The receptor was isolated from a man younger than 40 with Graves' ophthalmopathy. The gene calls are TRBV27 and TRBJ1-1; the D gene is possibly TRBD1 (6 bases). The CDR3 DNA follows: TGTGCCAGCAGTTTATCTTGGGGGGACATGAACACTGAAGCTTTCTTT. Residues: CASSLSWGDMNTEAFF.